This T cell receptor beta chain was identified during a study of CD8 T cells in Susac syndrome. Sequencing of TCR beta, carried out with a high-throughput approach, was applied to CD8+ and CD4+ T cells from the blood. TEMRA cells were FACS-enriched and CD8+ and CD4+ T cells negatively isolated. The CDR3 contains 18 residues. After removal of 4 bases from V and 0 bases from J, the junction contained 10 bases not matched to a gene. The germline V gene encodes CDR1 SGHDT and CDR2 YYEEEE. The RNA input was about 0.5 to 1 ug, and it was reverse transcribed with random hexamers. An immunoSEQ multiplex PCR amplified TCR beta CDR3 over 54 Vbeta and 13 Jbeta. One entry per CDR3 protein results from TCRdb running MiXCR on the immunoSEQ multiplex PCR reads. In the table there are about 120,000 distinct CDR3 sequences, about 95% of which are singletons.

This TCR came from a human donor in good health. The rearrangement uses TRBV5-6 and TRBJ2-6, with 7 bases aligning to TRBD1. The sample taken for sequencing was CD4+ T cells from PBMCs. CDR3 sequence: CASSRTRGTSSGANVLTF. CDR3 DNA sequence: TGTGCCAGCAGCCGCACCAGGGGGACGAGCTCTGGGGCCAACGTCCTGACTTTC.